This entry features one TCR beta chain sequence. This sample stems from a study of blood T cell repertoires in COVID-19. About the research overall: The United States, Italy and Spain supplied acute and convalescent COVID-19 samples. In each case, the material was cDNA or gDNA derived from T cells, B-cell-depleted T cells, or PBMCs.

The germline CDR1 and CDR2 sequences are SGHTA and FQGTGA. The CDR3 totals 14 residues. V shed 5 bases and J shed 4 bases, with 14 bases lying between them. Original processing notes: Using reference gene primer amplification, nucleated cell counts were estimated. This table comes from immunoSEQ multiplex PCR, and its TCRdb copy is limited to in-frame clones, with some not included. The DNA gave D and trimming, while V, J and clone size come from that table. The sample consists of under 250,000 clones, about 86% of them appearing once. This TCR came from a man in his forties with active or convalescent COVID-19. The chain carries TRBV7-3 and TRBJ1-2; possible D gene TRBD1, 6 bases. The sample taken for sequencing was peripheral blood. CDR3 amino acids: CASSPAGVGYGYTF. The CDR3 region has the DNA TGTGCCAGCAGCCCGGCAGGGGTAGGCTATGGCTACACCTTC.